This T cell receptor (beta chain) originates from a study of T cells in Graves' hyperthyroidism and ophthalmopathy. About this clonotype itself: Its antigen is not identified. This may be a read error: a much more frequent sequence differs by one nucleotide.

Study-level points and caveats: Among thyroid clonotypes expanded above 0.001, most also appeared in blood.

Ophthalmopathy in the patients scored at least 3 on Clinical Activity Score and at least 4 on NOSPECS grade, lasting under 3 months. This sample holds PBMCs from 8.5 to 10 ml fresh peripheral blood. Authors of the study amplified TCR beta CDR3 regions from RNA transcripts. First-round RT-PCR of the TCR CDR3 relied on the HTBI primer set. Each CDR3 protein gets one entry after TCRdb re-called the multiplex PCR reads with MiXCR. The sample holds nearly 600,000 distinct CDR3 sequences, 12% to 15% seen once. Sequenced input: blood. This TCR was recovered from a woman under 30 with Graves' ophthalmopathy.

The CDR3 is CASSLGPPGQETLYF. The CDR3 DNA sequence: TGTGCCAGCAGTCTGGGACCTCCGGGCCAAGAGACCCTGTACTTC. The chain couples TRBV12-3 or TRBV12-4 to TRBJ2-5, with D perhaps matching TRBD1 or TRBD2 (5 bases each). The CDR3 contains 15 residues.